This T cell receptor (beta chain) is from a study of control samples from healthy donors and cancer patients. This clone was observed once. Trimming cost V 6 bases and J 4 bases, with 21 bases left between them. The germline CDR1 and CDR2 sequences are SNHLY and FYNNEI. The CDR3 runs to 16 residues. The table came from immunoSEQ multiplex PCR; TCRdb's copy has only in-frame clones and leaves some out. This sample has approximately 120,000 clones; about 90% occur once, and the top ten carry 1.5% to 2%. This TCR derives from a man younger than 35 in good health. The gene calls are TRBV2 and TRBJ1-1; no firm D call. Source material: blood. CDR3 in DNA: TGTGCCAGCAGAGACAAAGCGACAATCGGGAGCACTGAAGCTTTCTTT. The encoded protein is CASRDKATIGSTEAFF.